This entry is about one TCR beta chain. Its antigen is as yet unknown. Naive, central memory, regulatory and stem cell-like memory cells within the CD4+ compartment were sorted using CD45RO/CCR7/CD25/CD127/CD95/CD27. This record comes from a study of beta chain features in type 1 diabetes. About the study: The examined sorted cells totaled approximately 100 million across samples. General observations from the study: In every one of the four CD4+ subsets, TCRB CDR3s were moderately but significantly shorter in Type 1 diabetes patients. The naive, central memory and Treg TCRB repertoires showed an apparent similarity that was greater among patients than among healthy donors.

The CDR3 is 18 amino acids. Germline CDR1 MNHEY, CDR2 SMNVEV (reference sequence). V shed 7 bases and J 0 bases; nucleotides not matched to a gene: 17. The isolated RNA, all of it, was reverse transcribed, so expressed TCRB transcripts were what got sequenced. Assay used: immunoSEQ multiplex PCR; TCRdb lists only in-frame clones, some missing. The profile shows roughly 350,000 clones, approximately 9.9% of them singletons. The TCR was taken from a woman under 40 in good health. The chain joins TRBV27 to TRBJ1-1; 7 bases match TRBD1. Sequencing was done on a sample of naive CD4+ T cells from blood. CDR3 in amino acids: CASKRSPGGSSMNTEAFF. The CDR3 bases are TGTGCCAGCAAAAGATCACCAGGGGGGTCTTCAATGAACACTGAAGCTTTCTTT.